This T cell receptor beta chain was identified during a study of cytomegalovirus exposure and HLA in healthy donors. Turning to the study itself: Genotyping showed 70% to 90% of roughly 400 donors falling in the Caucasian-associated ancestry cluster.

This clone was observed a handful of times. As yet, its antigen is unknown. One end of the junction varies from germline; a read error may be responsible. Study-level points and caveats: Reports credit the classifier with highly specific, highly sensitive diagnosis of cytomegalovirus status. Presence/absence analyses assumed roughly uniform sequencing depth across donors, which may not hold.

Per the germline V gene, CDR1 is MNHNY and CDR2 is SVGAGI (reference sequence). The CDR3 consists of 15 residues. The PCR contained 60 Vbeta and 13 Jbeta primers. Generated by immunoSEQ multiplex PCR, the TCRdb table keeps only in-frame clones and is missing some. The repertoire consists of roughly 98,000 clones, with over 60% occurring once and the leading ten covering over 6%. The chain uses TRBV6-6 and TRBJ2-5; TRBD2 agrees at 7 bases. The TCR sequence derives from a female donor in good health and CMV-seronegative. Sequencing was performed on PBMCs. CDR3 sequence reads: CASSHARAAGEAQYF. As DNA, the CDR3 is TGTGCCAGCAGTCACGCCCGGGCTGCGGGAGAGGCCCAGTACTTC.